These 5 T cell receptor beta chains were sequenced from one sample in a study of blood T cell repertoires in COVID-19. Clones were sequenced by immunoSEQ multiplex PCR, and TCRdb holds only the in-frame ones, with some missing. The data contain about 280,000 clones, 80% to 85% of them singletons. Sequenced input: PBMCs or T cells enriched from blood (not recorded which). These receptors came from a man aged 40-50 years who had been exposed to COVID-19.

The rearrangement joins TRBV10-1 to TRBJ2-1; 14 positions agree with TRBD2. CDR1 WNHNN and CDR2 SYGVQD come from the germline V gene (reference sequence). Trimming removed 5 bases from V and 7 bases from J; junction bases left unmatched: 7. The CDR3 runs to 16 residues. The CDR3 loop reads CASSSAGLAGVNEQFF. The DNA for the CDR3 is TGCGCCAGCAGTAGCGCGGGACTAGCGGGAGTTAATGAGCAGTTCTTC.

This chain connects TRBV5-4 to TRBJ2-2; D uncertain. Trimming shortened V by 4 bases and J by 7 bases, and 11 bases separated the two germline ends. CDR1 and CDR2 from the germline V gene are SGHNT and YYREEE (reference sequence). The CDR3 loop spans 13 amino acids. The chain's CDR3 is CASSLDYVGELFF. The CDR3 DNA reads TGTGCCAGCAGCCTGGATTATGTCGGGGAGCTGTTTTTT.

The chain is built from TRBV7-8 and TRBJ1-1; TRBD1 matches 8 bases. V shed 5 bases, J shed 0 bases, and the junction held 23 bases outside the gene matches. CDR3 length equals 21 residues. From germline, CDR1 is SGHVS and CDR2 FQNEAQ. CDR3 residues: CASSPFSLAEQGVNMNTEAFF. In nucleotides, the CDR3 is TGTGCCAGCAGCCCTTTTTCCCTTGCTGAACAGGGGGTTAACATGAACACTGAAGCTTTCTTT. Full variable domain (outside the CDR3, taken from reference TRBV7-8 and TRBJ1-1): GAGVSQSPRYKVAKRGQDVALRCDPISGHVSLFWYQQALGQGPEFLTYFQNEAQLDKSGLPSDRFFAERPEGSVSTLKIQRTQQEDSAVYLCASSPFSLAEQGVNMNTEAFFGQGTRLTVV.

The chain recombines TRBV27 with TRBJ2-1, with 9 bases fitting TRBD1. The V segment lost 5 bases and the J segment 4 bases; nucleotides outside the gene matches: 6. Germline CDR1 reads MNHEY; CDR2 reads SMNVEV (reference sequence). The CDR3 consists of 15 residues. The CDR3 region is CASSILGTGYNEQFF. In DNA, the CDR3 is TGTGCCAGCAGTATTCTCGGGACAGGGTACAATGAGCAGTTCTTC.

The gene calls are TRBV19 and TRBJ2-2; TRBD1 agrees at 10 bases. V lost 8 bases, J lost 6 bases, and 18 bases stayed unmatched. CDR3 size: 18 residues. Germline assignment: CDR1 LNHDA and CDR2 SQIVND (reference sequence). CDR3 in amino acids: CASSTGTGVQFGSGELFF. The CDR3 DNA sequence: TGTGCCAGTTCGACCGGGACAGGGGTTCAGTTTGGGTCCGGGGAGCTGTTTTTT. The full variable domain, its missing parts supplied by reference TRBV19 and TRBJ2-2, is DGGITQSPKYLFRKEGQNVTLSCEQNLNHDAMYWYRQDPGQGLRLIYYSQIVNDFQKGDIAEGYSVSREKKESFPLTVTSAQKNPTAFYLCASSTGTGVQFGSGELFFGEGSRLTVL.